This entry lists 30 T cell receptor beta chains sequenced from one sample in a study of blood T cell repertoires in COVID-19. Libraries were prepared by immunoSEQ multiplex PCR; TCRdb keeps only in-frame clonotypes and omits some of them. The sample lists about 240,000 clones, roughly 86% occurring once. Sequenced material: PBMCs or T cells enriched from blood (not recorded which). These TCRs come from a woman aged 40 to 50 with acute COVID-19.

The chain joins TRBV11-3 to TRBJ2-3; the D gene is possibly TRBD2 (5 bases). Between the trimmed V and J ends, which lost 1 base and 6 bases, there was a span of 8 bases. The CDR3 is 13 amino acids. Germline values: CDR1 SGHNT, CDR2 YENEEA. CDR3 region: CASSLAEADTQYF. CDR3 bases: TGTGCCAGCAGCTTAGCGGAGGCGGATACGCAGTATTTT.

The J gene is TRBJ1-6, the V gene TRBV11-2, with a tentative D call TRBD1 (6 bases). Trimming took off 5 bases at V and 5 bases at J, with 10 bases between the two ends. The CDR3 has 14 residues. Germline CDR1 and CDR2: SGHAT and FQNNGV. CDR3 DNA: TGTGCCAGCAGCCCCGGACAGAATAATTCACCCCTCCACTTT. Its translation: CASSPGQNNSPLHF.

The chain uses TRBV5-4 and TRBJ2-1; 8 nucleotides match TRBD2. The CDR3 totals 16 residues. CDR1 and CDR2 from the germline V gene are SGHNT and YYREEE (reference sequence). V lost 0 bases to trimming and J lost 6 bases; unmatched junction nucleotides: 8. The CDR3 DNA reads as TGTGCCAGCAGCTTGGAGTTTTCGGGAGGGTTCAATGAGCAGTTCTTC. Protein: CASSLEFSGGFNEQFF. The variable domain in full, completed from reference TRBV5-4 and TRBJ2-1, reads ETGVTQSPTHLIKTRGQQVTLRCSSQSGHNTVSWYQQALGQGPQFIFQYYREEENGRGNFPPRFSGLQFPNYSSELNVNALELDDSALYLCASSLEFSGGFNEQFFGPGTRLTVL.

This chain uses TRBV2 with TRBJ1-5; TRBD1 might be the D (5 bases). Trimming left V 6 bases short and J 2 bases short, with 17 bases between. There are 16 residues in the CDR3. The germline gives CDR1 SNHLY, CDR2 FYNNEI. Here the CDR3 reads CASRGGVMSGNQPQHF. In DNA, the CDR3 is TGTGCCAGCAGGGGAGGGGTCATGAGTGGCAATCAGCCCCAGCATTTT.

The chain has TRBV29-1 and TRBJ2-1; unclear D gene. V was clipped by 6 bases and J by 6 bases, with 24 bases between them. Germline V lookup: CDR1 SQVTM, CDR2 ANQGSEA. This CDR3 spans 16 amino acids. This CDR3 is CSVPSSKPSGFNEQFF. The CDR3 bases are TGCAGCGTACCCAGTTCAAAGCCTAGTGGTTTCAATGAGCAGTTCTTC.

The chain carries TRBV20-1 and TRBJ2-2; 7 bases align to TRBD1. Per germline, CDR1 DFQATT and CDR2 SNEGSKA (reference sequence). CDR3 size: 14 residues. With V trimmed by 3 bases and J by 2 bases, 3 bases remained unmatched. The CDR3 loop reads CSASDRVNTGELFF. As DNA, the CDR3 is TGCAGTGCTAGTGACAGGGTAAACACCGGGGAGCTGTTTTTT.

The chain has TRBV4-1 and TRBJ2-1, with 10 bases fitting TRBD2. With 3 bases clipped from V and 4 bases from J, the junction kept 6 bases outside the gene matches. Germline assignment: CDR1 MGHRA and CDR2 YSYEKL. The CDR3 has 16 residues. In nucleotides, the CDR3 is TGCGCCAGCAGCCAGGCCGGACTAGCGGATTACAATGAGCAGTTCTTC. Encoded protein: CASSQAGLADYNEQFF.

J is TRBJ2-1 and V is TRBV30; D gene uncertain. CDR3 size: 14 residues. V lost 0 bases and J 2 bases, leaving 8 bases between the germline ends. Per the germline V gene, CDR1 is GTSNPN and CDR2 is SVGIG (reference sequence). The DNA of the CDR3 is TGTGCCTGGAGTGTGGCAGAAACCTACAATGAGCAGTTCTTC. This gives the protein CAWSVAETYNEQFF.

J is TRBJ2-1 and V is TRBV18; 8 nucleotides agree with TRBD1. Germline lookup yields CDR1 KGHSH and CDR2 LQKENI. The CDR3 loop spans 14 amino acids. V was pared by 0 bases and J by 5 bases, with 0 bases of the junction left unmatched. CDR3 sequence reads: CASSPPGQDNEQFF. CDR3 nucleotides: TGTGCCAGCTCACCACCGGGACAGGACAATGAGCAGTTCTTC. Filled out from reference TRBV18 and TRBJ2-1, the complete variable domain reads NAGVMQNPRHLVRRRGQEARLRCSPMKGHSHVYWYRQLPEEGLKFMVYLQKENIIDESGMPKERFSAEFPKEGPSILRIQQVVRGDSAAYFCASSPPGQDNEQFFGPGTRLTVL.

This rearrangement joins TRBV5-1 to TRBJ2-7, with 13 bases that match TRBD2. Trimming took 4 bases from V and 4 from J; bases not matched to a gene: 5. Germline V gene data show CDR1 as SGHRS and CDR2 as YFSETQ. The CDR3 loop spans 15 amino acids. CDR3 in amino acids: CASSGRTSGSYEQYF. The CDR3 DNA reads TGCGCCAGCAGCGGAAGGACTAGCGGGAGTTACGAGCAGTACTTC.

The chain has TRBV9 and TRBJ2-6, with TRBD1 identical over 9 bases. Germline CDR1 reads SGDLS; CDR2 reads YYNGEE. CDR3 length equals 18 residues. V lost 2 bases and J lost 2; bases outside the gene matches: 8. The CDR3 region is CASSVTITGGAGANVLTF. The CDR3 DNA reads as TGTGCCAGCAGCGTCACTATTACAGGGGGCGCTGGGGCCAACGTCCTGACTTTC.

This sequence joins TRBV18 and TRBJ1-3, with TRBD1 identical over 7 bases. The trim removed 3 bases at V and 0 bases at J, leaving 8 bases unmatched. Germline loops: CDR1 KGHSH, CDR2 LQKENI. There are 17 residues in the CDR3. CDR3 loop: CASSPTGTEISGNTIYF. CDR3 bases: TGTGCCAGCTCACCGACCGGGACAGAAATCTCTGGAAACACCATATATTTT.

The chain combines TRBV7-6 with TRBJ2-2, with 7 bases that match TRBD2. CDR3 size: 16 residues. From germline, CDR1 is SGHVS and CDR2 FNYEAQ. V was pared by 1 base and J by 3 bases, with 5 bases of the junction left unmatched. The CDR3 here is CASSLEAGVDTGELFF. The DNA of the CDR3 is TGTGCCAGCAGCTTAGAGGCGGGAGTCGACACCGGGGAGCTGTTTTTT.

V and J are TRBV27 and TRBJ1-5; tentative D call: TRBD1 (5 bases). CDR1 and CDR2 (germline): MNHEY, SMNVEV (reference sequence). Trimming left V 6 bases short and J 0 bases short, with 15 bases between. The CDR3 totals 16 residues. CDR3 sequence: CASSPTSGYSNQPQHF. The CDR3 nucleotides are TGTGCCAGCAGCCCTACTTCAGGGTATAGCAATCAGCCCCAGCATTTT.

V and J are TRBV5-1 and TRBJ2-7, with 10 bases fitting TRBD1. The germline CDR1 and CDR2 sequences are SGHRS and YFSETQ. This CDR3 spans 15 amino acids. The V gene end was trimmed by 0 bases and the J gene end by 4 bases; junction bases not matched to a gene: 4. As DNA, the CDR3 is TGCGCCAGCAGCTTGGAGGGGACAGGGGAGTACGAGCAGTACTTC. The encoded protein is CASSLEGTGEYEQYF.

The V call is TRBV7-3, the J call TRBJ2-1, with 10 positions matching TRBD2. After removal of 5 bases from V and 5 bases from J, the junction contained 21 bases not matched to a gene. CDR3 length: 20 amino acids. Germline CDR1 SGHTA, CDR2 FQGTGA. The CDR3 nucleotides are TGTGCCAGCAGCCTACGGAGCCTAGCGGGAGTGGGACAAACAAACAATGAGCAGTTCTTC. Its translation is CASSLRSLAGVGQTNNEQFF.

The table lists this clone with a few counts. V and J are TRBV6-5 and TRBJ1-1, with 12 bases lining up with TRBD1. Trimming cost V 6 bases and J 5 bases; bases outside gene matches: 4. This CDR3 is built from 14 residues. CDR1 and CDR2 (germline): MNHEY, SVGAGI. For the CDR3, the DNA is TGTGCCAGCAGGAGGGGACAGGGGGCGACTGAAGCTTTCTTT. Encoded protein: CASRRGQGATEAFF.

This clone was seen just once. V gene TRBV5-4 combines with J gene TRBJ2-1, with 12 nucleotides matching TRBD2. Germline V CDR1 and CDR2: SGHNT, YYREEE (reference sequence). The CDR3 covers 19 residues. V was clipped by 3 bases and J by 0 bases; unmatched bases: 10. The CDR3 sequence: CASSSLAGGEDVSYNEQFF. CDR3 DNA sequence: TGTGCCAGCAGCTCCCTAGCGGGAGGGGAGGACGTCTCCTACAATGAGCAGTTCTTC.

The chain recombines TRBV25-1 with TRBJ2-7; TRBD1 might be the D (5 bases). This CDR3 has 17 residues. The V end was cut by 3 bases, the J end by 4 bases, with 22 bases between. Looked up from germline, CDR1 is MGHDK and CDR2 is SYGVNS. In nucleotides, the CDR3 is TGTGCCAGCAGTGATCTATCGTTGTCAGGGTCTCCGTACGAGCAGTACTTC. Translated, it gives CASSDLSLSGSPYEQYF.

The chain uses TRBV5-6 and TRBJ1-2; possible D gene TRBD1, 5 bases. Germline V CDR1 and CDR2: SGHDT, YYEEEE. Trimming left V 5 bases short and J 13 bases short, with 15 bases between. CDR3 length: 11 residues. Here the CDR3 reads CASRSSGWATF. The CDR3 DNA is TGTGCCAGCAGGTCCTCAGGGTGGGCCACCTTC.

V usage is TRBV30 and J usage is TRBJ1-1; maybe TRBD1 (6 bases). V was trimmed by 1 base and J by 1 base, leaving 10 bases between them. This CDR3 region has 14 residues. Per the germline V gene, CDR1 is GTSNPN and CDR2 is SVGIG (reference sequence). CDR3 residues: CAWSGGRRNTEAFF. The CDR3 nucleotides are TGTGCCTGGAGTGGGGGGCGTCGGAACACTGAAGCTTTCTTT.

This clone has more than one count but fewer than ten. The chain uses TRBV6-5 and TRBJ2-7; 8 nucleotides line up with TRBD1. Trimming at V came to 2 bases and at J to 4 bases, leaving 7 bases not matched to a gene. The germline CDR1 and CDR2 sequences are MNHEY and SVGAGI. CDR3 length: 15 residues. The CDR3 bases are TGTGCCAGCAGTTACGAGTCCAGGGGGCAGTACGAGCAGTACTTC. Its translation: CASSYESRGQYEQYF.

The CDR3 region has the DNA TGCAGCGTTGAATTGCTGACGGAGCAGAACCAAGAGACCCAGTACTTC. Residues: CSVELLTEQNQETQYF. The chain recombines TRBV29-1 with TRBJ2-5; D is unclear. Per the germline V gene, CDR1 is SQVTM and CDR2 is ANQGSEA. This CDR3 contains 16 residues. Trimming pared 2 bases from V and 0 bases from J, leaving 16 bases between.

The gene calls are TRBV5-1 and TRBJ2-5; 13 bases fit TRBD2. The V segment lost 5 bases and the J segment 5 bases; nucleotides outside the gene matches: 12. There are 17 residues in the CDR3. Germline loops: CDR1 SGHRS, CDR2 YFSETQ. CDR3 amino acids: CASRDPGTSGIGETQYF. DNA for the CDR3: TGCGCCAGCAGGGATCCCGGGACTAGCGGGATTGGGGAGACCCAGTACTTC.

This sequence joins TRBV19 and TRBJ1-1; D is uncertain. The CDR3 contains 14 residues. CDR1 is LNHDA, CDR2 SQIVND, per germline (reference sequence). The V end lost 3 bases, the J end lost 2 bases, and 10 bases lay between the germline ends. CDR3 sequence (DNA): TGTGCCAGTAGTATCTCACAGAGAAACACTGAAGCTTTCTTT. Protein product: CASSISQRNTEAFF.

CDR3 residues: CASSQVGGANQPQHF. In nucleotides, the CDR3 is TGTGCCAGCAGCCAGGTAGGAGGGGCAAATCAGCCCCAGCATTTT. V is TRBV5-5 and J is TRBJ1-5, with a tentative D call TRBD1 (5 bases). The germline V and J ends were trimmed by 4 bases and 4 bases, with 15 bases remaining between them. Germline values: CDR1 SGHKS, CDR2 YYEKEE (reference sequence). The CDR3 contains 15 residues.

The rearrangement links TRBV19 to TRBJ2-2; D unclear. With 2 bases removed from V and 4 bases from J, the gap between germline ends came to 14 bases. Germline V gives CDR1 LNHDA, CDR2 SQIVND (reference sequence). The CDR3 extends over 16 amino acids. CDR3 bases: TGTGCCAGTAGTATAAAAGCCCCCGGGTTCACCGGGGAGCTGTTTTTT. Protein product: CASSIKAPGFTGELFF.

The V and J genes are TRBV19 and TRBJ1-6; TRBD1 agrees at 7 bases. With V trimmed by 6 bases and J by 7 bases, 9 bases remained unmatched. The CDR3 length is 15 residues. Germline V gene sequence: CDR1 LNHDA, CDR2 SQIVND (reference sequence). The CDR3 sequence: CASSLTGQPNSPLHF. CDR3 DNA sequence: TGTGCCAGTAGCCTAACGGGACAGCCGAATTCACCCCTCCACTTT.

The chain joins TRBV7-8 to TRBJ2-5, with 12 bases that match TRBD2. J was trimmed by 5 bases and V by 6 bases; bases with no gene match: 7. Germline CDR1 is SGHVS and CDR2 is FQNEAQ. This CDR3 contains 15 residues. The CDR3 DNA reads TGTGCCAGCAGGAGACTAGCGGGAGTGGGGGAGACCCAGTACTTC. Protein sequence: CASRRLAGVGETQYF.

Written as DNA, the CDR3 is TGTGCCAGCACGCCTGACTTTAGCTCCTACAATGAGCAGTTCTTC. Protein sequence: CASTPDFSSYNEQFF. This rearrangement joins TRBV2 to TRBJ2-1; no clear D gene. CDR3 length: 15 amino acids. Trimming pared 7 bases from V and 0 bases from J, leaving 13 bases between. CDR1 and CDR2 (germline): SNHLY, FYNNEI.